One and the same sample provided the 24 T cell receptor beta chains below, sequenced in a study of early T cells in non-severe SARS-CoV-2 infection. TCRdb analysed the 5' RACE reads with MiXCR anew, one entry per CDR3 protein. This sample has some 33,000 distinct CDR3 sequences, with less than 6% found just once. The specimen sequenced was whole blood. The receptor set was obtained from an adult who was a healthcare worker with PCR-confirmed SARS-CoV-2 infection or an uninfected control (not recorded which).

The chain combines TRBV13 with TRBJ2-7; 8 positions match TRBD1. CDR1 PRHDT and CDR2 FYEKMQ come from the germline V gene (reference sequence). V was pared by 5 bases and J by 3 bases, with 3 bases of the junction left unmatched. This CDR3 comprises 13 residues. CDR3 sequence: CASSVGQGYEQYF. CDR3 nucleotides: TGTGCCAGCAGCGTCGGACAGGGCTACGAGCAGTACTTC.

About this clonotype: One end of the junction varies from germline; a read error may be responsible. The chain links TRBV6-1 to TRBJ2-1; no definite D call. CDR3 length equals 15 residues. CDR1 MNHNS and CDR2 SASEGT come from the germline V gene. This chain's CDR3 is CASREAPPKYNEQFF. CDR3 in DNA: TGTGCCAGCAGAGAAGCTCCACCGAAATACAATGAGCAGTTCTTC.

This clonotype showed up many times. This sequence joins TRBV4-3 and TRBJ1-3; a possible D gene is TRBD1 (6 bases). Trimming took 1 base from V and 0 from J, leaving 7 bases between them. The germline CDR1 and CDR2 sequences are LGHNA and YSLEER. CDR3 length: 15 residues. The CDR3 coding sequence is TGCGCCAGCAGCCAAGCCAGGGGCTCTGGAAACACCATATATTTT. Protein: CASSQARGSGNTIYF.

This clonotype was detected ten times or more. The V and J genes are TRBV5-6 and TRBJ1-3; tentatively, D is TRBD1 (6 bases). CDR1 is SGHDT, CDR2 YYEEEE, per germline. The CDR3 runs to 14 residues. V lost 0 bases and J lost 7, with 11 bases in between. The CDR3 nucleotides are TGTGCCAGCAGCTTGGCCCCCCAGGGGAACACCATATATTTT. Amino acid sequence: CASSLAPQGNTIYF.

The V and J genes are TRBV28 and TRBJ2-3; weak D call: TRBD1 (6 bases). CDR1 is MDHEN, CDR2 SYDVKM, per germline. V was pared by 4 bases and J by 0 bases, with 11 bases between. This CDR3 has 15 residues. The CDR3 loop is CASSSAQGSTDTQYF. The CDR3, as DNA: TGTGCCAGCAGTTCCGCCCAGGGGAGCACAGATACGCAGTATTTT.

Ten or more counts support this clonotype. The V gene is TRBV20-1, the J gene TRBJ1-1; 7 nucleotides match TRBD1. Germline V lookup: CDR1 DFQATT, CDR2 SNEGSKA (reference sequence). The CDR3 extends over 15 amino acids. The V segment lost 1 base and the J segment 5 bases; nucleotides outside the gene matches: 10. CDR3 sequence (DNA): TGCAGTGCTAGAGCGGGGGGCAGGGGGAATACTGAAGCTTTCTTT. Its protein is CSARAGGRGNTEAFF.

The V gene is TRBV9, the J gene TRBJ2-1, with 11 bases aligning to TRBD2. Trimming cost V 4 bases and J 6 bases; bases outside gene matches: 12. In germline, CDR1 is SGDLS, CDR2 YYNGEE. The CDR3 has 17 residues. This CDR3 reads CASSLAILAGGGNEQFF. In nucleotides, the CDR3 is TGTGCCAGCAGCCTCGCAATTCTAGCGGGGGGCGGCAATGAGCAGTTCTTC.

In this sample, this clonotype turned up many times. This chain joins TRBV7-6 and TRBJ2-7; D is unclear. The length of the CDR3 is 16 residues. Germline CDR1 is SGHVS and CDR2 is FNYEAQ. With 4 bases removed from V and 2 bases from J, the gap between germline ends came to 18 bases. As DNA, the CDR3 is TGTGCCAGCAGCTCGGACGGTGGCGGAAACCCCTACGAGCAGTACTTC. Protein product: CASSSDGGGNPYEQYF. The complete variable domain, with remaining parts taken from reference TRBV7-6 and TRBJ2-7, reads GAGVSQSPRYKVTKRGQDVALRCDPISGHVSLYWYRQALGQGPEFLTYFNYEAQQDKSGLPNDRFSAERPEGSISTLTIQRTEQRDSAMYRCASSSDGGGNPYEQYFGPGTRLTVT.

For the CDR3, the DNA is TGTGCCAGCAGCTTAGGGGGTCCCACCGGGGAGCTGTTTTTT. Its protein is CASSLGGPTGELFF. The genes are TRBV11-1 and TRBJ2-2; no clear D. V lost 1 base and J 4 bases, leaving 7 bases between the germline ends. The V gene's germline CDR1 is SGHAT and CDR2 FQDESV (reference sequence). The CDR3 extends over 14 amino acids.

Many counts were recorded for this clonotype. The genes are TRBV5-6 and TRBJ2-5; 10 bases align to TRBD1. Trimming at V came to 4 bases and at J to 7 bases, leaving 16 bases not matched to a gene. This CDR3 has 17 residues. Germline V lookup: CDR1 SGHDT, CDR2 YYEEEE. The CDR3 bases are TGTGCCAGCAGCCCCATTGGGGACAGGGGAGGCCAGGGGACCCAGTACTTC. Translating gives CASSPIGDRGGQGTQYF. The complete variable domain, with remaining parts taken from reference TRBV5-6 and TRBJ2-5, reads DAGVTQSPTHLIKTRGQQVTLRCSPKSGHDTVSWYQQALGQGPQFIFQYYEEEERQRGNFPDRFSGHQFPNYSSELNVNALLLGDSALYLCASSPIGDRGGQGTQYFGPGTRLLVL.

Only a few counts were recorded for this clonotype. V gene TRBV19 combines with J gene TRBJ2-1; unclear D gene. From germline, CDR1 is LNHDA and CDR2 SQIVND (reference sequence). This CDR3 is 15 amino acids long. Trimming shortened V by 4 bases and J by 0 bases, and 10 bases separated the two germline ends. CDR3 coding DNA: TGTGCCAGTAGTACCCGCCTAAGCTCCTACAATGAGCAGTTCTTC. Protein sequence: CASSTRLSSYNEQFF.

This clonotype was observed at least ten times. This chain joins TRBV5-1 and TRBJ1-4; D remains unclear. CDR1 and CDR2 (germline): SGHRS, YFSETQ. The CDR3 length is 15 residues. Trimming stripped 4 bases from V and 4 bases from J, with 14 bases between. The CDR3 region has the DNA TGCGCCAGCAGCGGATCAACCGGGGATAATGAAAAACTGTTTTTT. Its protein product is CASSGSTGDNEKLFF.

Many counts were recorded for this clonotype. V and J are TRBV7-3 and TRBJ2-3; D is unresolved. Germline-derived CDR1 and CDR2 are SGHTA and FQGTGA. The V end lost 2 bases, the J end lost 1 base, and 1 base lay between the germline ends. The CDR3 runs 12 residues. CDR3: CASSLGTDTQYF. In DNA, the CDR3 is TGTGCCAGCAGCTTAGGCACAGATACGCAGTATTTT.

In this sample, this clonotype turned up many times. The J gene is TRBJ2-1, the V gene TRBV12-3 or TRBV12-4; D not resolved. This CDR3 has 12 residues. V shed 2 bases and J shed 6 bases, with 5 bases lying between them. In DNA, the CDR3 is TGTGCCAGCAGTTTATTACCCAATGAGCAGTTCTTC. This translates into CASSLLPNEQFF.

In its sample, this clonotype was seen a few times. This rearrangement joins TRBV18 to TRBJ1-5; D is unresolved. Germline V gene lookup returns CDR1 KGHSH and CDR2 LQKENI. The CDR3 runs 14 residues. Trimming removed 6 bases from V and 7 bases from J, with 16 bases in between. CDR3: CASSESYGIQPQHF. The CDR3 DNA reads as TGTGCCAGCTCCGAAAGTTATGGGATCCAGCCCCAGCATTTT. Drawing the rest from reference TRBV18 and TRBJ1-5, the complete variable domain is NAGVMQNPRHLVRRRGQEARLRCSPMKGHSHVYWYRQLPEEGLKFMVYLQKENIIDESGMPKERFSAEFPKEGPSILRIQQVVRGDSAAYFCASSESYGIQPQHFGDGTRLSIL.

At least ten counts were recorded for this clonotype. The CDR3 loop reads CASSSQGSIYEQYF. CDR3 nucleotides: TGTGCCAGCAGCTCACAGGGGAGTATCTACGAGCAGTACTTC. The chain has TRBV5-4 and TRBJ2-7; 7 bases fit TRBD1. The CDR3 runs to 14 residues. The ends lost 3 bases at V and 3 bases at J; junction bases unmatched: 6. Per germline, CDR1 SGHNT and CDR2 YYREEE (reference sequence).

This clonotype was found many times. The gene calls are TRBV11-2 and TRBJ2-7, with D perhaps TRBD2 (7 bases). The V and J ends lost 1 base and 3 bases respectively, with 16 bases between them. Germline assignment: CDR1 SGHAT and CDR2 FQNNGV. The CDR3 runs to 16 residues. This CDR3 is CASSLGGGDMFYEQYF. The CDR3 bases are TGTGCCAGCAGCTTAGGAGGGGGGGACATGTTCTACGAGCAGTACTTC.

There are many counts of this clonotype. The V call is TRBV28, the J call TRBJ2-6; D gene uncertain. The V gene lost 7 bases and the J gene lost 0 bases, with 4 bases spanning the gap. The germline V gene encodes CDR1 MDHEN and CDR2 SYDVKM. There are 13 residues in the CDR3. The CDR3 coding sequence is TGTGCCAGCATCGGCTCTGGGGCCAACGTCCTGACTTTC. The encoded protein is CASIGSGANVLTF.

This clonotype has a count of ten or more. In DNA form, the CDR3 reads TGTGCCAGCAGCTTAAGGCCTAGCGGGGGAGACACCTACGAGCAGTACTTC. Translating gives CASSLRPSGGDTYEQYF. V is TRBV7-9 and J is TRBJ2-7, with TRBD2 identical over 10 bases. This CDR3 is built from 17 residues. Per the germline V gene, CDR1 is SEHNR and CDR2 is FQNEAQ (reference sequence). Unmatched junction bases numbered 9, after V lost 2 bases and J lost 2 bases.

This clonotype is judged medium-sized (0.01 to 0.1%). V is TRBV15 and J is TRBJ2-7; perhaps TRBD1 as D (6 bases). This CDR3 comprises 15 residues. CDR1 LNHNV and CDR2 YYDKDF come from the germline V gene (reference sequence). Trimming removed 0 bases at V and 1 base at J, with 10 bases between. CDR3 amino acids: CATSRDSQGSYEQYF. CDR3 nucleotides: TGTGCCACCAGCAGAGATTCCCAGGGGTCCTACGAGCAGTACTTC.

In its sample, this clonotype was seen many times. This sequence joins TRBV18 and TRBJ2-1; D is ambiguous. CDR1 and CDR2 from the germline V gene are KGHSH and LQKENI. The V end was cut by 5 bases, the J end by 0 bases, with 11 bases between. The CDR3 covers 15 residues. In DNA form, the CDR3 reads TGTGCCAGCTCAGGAGTCAGGAGCTCCTACAATGAGCAGTTCTTC. It specifies CASSGVRSSYNEQFF.

Comments on this clonotype: A much larger clone differs by one base, so this may be a read error. J is TRBJ2-5 and V is TRBV7-2; TRBD1 is a possible D gene (6 bases). Germline-derived CDR1 and CDR2 are SGHTA and FQGNSA. The V gene lost 5 bases and the J gene lost 2 bases, with 12 bases spanning the gap. CDR3 length equals 14 residues. The DNA of the CDR3 is TGTGCCAGCAGCGCAACAGGGACACAAGAGACCCAGTACTTC. It yields the protein CASSATGTQETQYF.

Ten or more counts support this clonotype. This chain links TRBV4-1 with TRBJ1-1; a weak D match, TRBD1 (6 bases). The ends were cut back, 5 bases at V and 1 base at J, with 8 bases in the middle. The CDR3 is made up of 13 amino acids. Germline values: CDR1 MGHRA, CDR2 YSYEKL. CDR3 residues: CASSKGENTEAFF. The CDR3, as DNA: TGCGCCAGCAGCAAGGGGGAGAACACTGAAGCTTTCTTT.

This clonotype appeared many times. This chain connects TRBV5-6 to TRBJ1-5, with D perhaps matching TRBD1 (6 bases). V lost 4 bases, J lost 0 bases, and 11 bases lay in between. The CDR3 covers 15 residues. Looked up from germline, CDR1 is SGHDT and CDR2 is YYEEEE. The CDR3 region is CASSQDRDSNQPQHF. DNA for the CDR3: TGTGCCAGCAGCCAGGACAGAGATAGCAATCAGCCCCAGCATTTT.